Below, 18 T cell receptor beta chains from the same sample are listed, as sequenced in a study of CD4 T cells in relation to SARS-CoV-2 and coronaviruses. No antigen has been assigned to these receptors. Assay used: immunoSEQ multiplex PCR; TCRdb lists only in-frame clones, some missing. The data show tens of thousands of clones, around three quarters seen once. Sequenced sample: memory CD4+ T cells from PBMCs, cultured in vitro. All receptors come from an adult with COVID-19.

This clone was seen just once. CDR3 in DNA: TGTGCCAGCAGTTACTCTTTGGGGGGATCTCAGCCCCAGCATTTT. Translating it yields CASSYSLGGSQPQHF. The rearrangement joins TRBV6-2 or TRBV6-3 to TRBJ1-5; TRBD1 is a possible D gene (5 bases). There are 15 residues in the CDR3. V gave up 0 bases and J gave up 6 bases, with 12 bases separating them. CDR1 is MNHEY and CDR2 is SVGEGT in the germline V gene.

The chain combines TRBV11-3 with TRBJ2-3, with 7 nucleotides matching TRBD2. CDR1 is SGHNT and CDR2 is YENEEA in the germline V gene. Losses at the gene ends were 0 bases for V and 6 bases for J; bases not matched to a gene: 3. The CDR3 loop spans 14 amino acids. The CDR3 region is CASSLEAGSDTQYF. The CDR3 region has the DNA TGTGCCAGCAGCTTAGAAGCGGGGTCTGATACGCAGTATTTT. The variable domain in full, with the rest retrieved from reference TRBV11-3 and TRBJ2-3, is EAGVVQSPRYKIIEKKQPVAFWCNPISGHNTLYWYLQNLGQGPELLIRYENEEAVDDSQLPKDRFSAERLKGVDSTLKIQPAELGDSAVYLCASSLEAGSDTQYFGPGTRLTVL.

J is TRBJ2-7 and V is TRBV4-1; D call uncertain. The CDR3 contains 15 residues. Trimming left V 4 bases short and J 4 bases short, with 17 bases between. Germline V gene lookup returns CDR1 MGHRA and CDR2 YSYEKL. For the CDR3, the DNA is TGCGCCAGCAGCCCAACCATACTGGTAGTTTACGAGCAGTACTTC. Amino acids: CASSPTILVVYEQYF.

V and J are TRBV7-8 and TRBJ2-7, with 8 bases that match TRBD1. CDR3 length: 16 residues. With 4 bases clipped from V and 0 bases from J, the junction kept 8 bases outside the gene matches. Germline V lookup: CDR1 SGHVS, CDR2 FQNEAQ. CDR3 residues: CASSSYGQGNSYEQYF. The CDR3 DNA sequence: TGTGCCAGCAGCTCCTATGGACAGGGAAACTCCTACGAGCAGTACTTC. The full variable domain, in which reference TRBV7-8 and TRBJ2-7 provide the parts outside the CDR3, is GAGVSQSPRYKVAKRGQDVALRCDPISGHVSLFWYQQALGQGPEFLTYFQNEAQLDKSGLPSDRFFAERPEGSVSTLKIQRTQQEDSAVYLCASSSYGQGNSYEQYFGPGTRLTVT.

CDR3 coding DNA: TGTGCCAGCAGCTTAACCAGCGGGAGACCGCCCGGGGAGCTGTTTTTT. Protein sequence: CASSLTSGRPPGELFF. This chain links TRBV7-3 with TRBJ2-2; TRBD2 matches at 8 bases. Unmatched junction bases numbered 6, after V lost 0 bases and J lost 6 bases. The CDR3 runs to 16 residues. Germline-derived CDR1 and CDR2 are SGHTA and FQGTGA.

The chain joins TRBV3-1 (or the pseudogene TRBV3-2) to TRBJ1-1; D remains unclear. The V end was cut by 2 bases, the J end by 2 bases, with 9 bases between. The germline CDR1 and CDR2 sequences are LGHDT and YNNKEL (reference sequence). This CDR3 has 14 amino acids. The CDR3 protein is CASSQLPANTEAFF. The CDR3 DNA sequence: TGTGCCAGCAGCCAACTACCAGCAAACACTGAAGCTTTCTTT.

This clone has just a few counts. This rearrangement joins TRBV5-1 to TRBJ1-5; D unresolved. Germline CDR1 is SGHRS and CDR2 is YFSETQ. The CDR3 runs 17 residues. Deletions cut 0 bases from V and 2 bases from J, with 15 bases between. The CDR3 spells CASSLGTALGGNQPQHF. DNA of the CDR3: TGCGCCAGCAGCTTGGGAACAGCCCTTGGGGGCAATCAGCCCCAGCATTTT.

The genes are TRBV4-2 and TRBJ1-1; perhaps TRBD1 as D (5 bases). V gave up 0 bases and J gave up 6 bases, with 17 bases separating them. The CDR3 totals 16 residues. Germline V CDR1 and CDR2: LGHNA, YNFKEQ. CDR3 nucleotide sequence: TGTGCCAGCAGCCAAGATGTACGGCAGGGCCCCTCTGAAGCTTTCTTT. This gives the protein CASSQDVRQGPSEAFF.

The chain combines TRBV5-5 with TRBJ1-4; the D gene is possibly TRBD1 (6 bases). The CDR3 spans 18 residues. V lost 3 bases, J lost 7 bases, and 25 bases lay in between. Per the germline V gene, CDR1 is SGHKS and CDR2 is YYEKEE (reference sequence). DNA for the CDR3: TGTGCCAGCAGCTGGGCATACCGACAGGCCGATGAGATTGAAAAACTGTTTTTT. Translating gives CASSWAYRQADEIEKLFF.

The rearrangement links TRBV6-5 to TRBJ1-5; D not certain. The CDR3 covers 13 residues. Trimming cost V 6 bases and J 4 bases, with 10 bases left between them. Looked up from germline, CDR1 is MNHEY and CDR2 is SVGAGI. CDR3 bases: TGTGCCAGCAGACCCAGTGAAAATCAGCCCCAGCATTTT. Its translation is CASRPSENQPQHF.

This chain uses TRBV10-1 with TRBJ2-4; D perhaps matches TRBD2 (5 bases). V lost 0 bases, J lost 6 bases, and 12 bases lay in between. This CDR3 is 15 amino acids long. Germline V lookup: CDR1 WNHNN, CDR2 SYGVQD (reference sequence). CDR3 amino acids: CASSESTSGSNIQYF. In nucleotides, the CDR3 is TGCGCCAGCAGTGAGTCAACCAGCGGATCAAACATTCAGTACTTC.

This clone was counted between two and nine times. V usage is TRBV3-1 (or the pseudogene TRBV3-2) and J usage is TRBJ1-1; 8 bases are shared with TRBD1. The CDR3 is 15 residues long. V gave up 7 bases and J gave up 5 bases; unmatched junction bases: 12. Germline CDR1 LGHDT, CDR2 YNNKEL (reference sequence). CDR3 nucleotides: TGTGCCAGCACCCCTATAGACAGGGGTAGAACTGAAGCTTTCTTT. It yields the protein CASTPIDRGRTEAFF.

The DNA for the CDR3 is TGTGCCAGCAGCTTAGGTTATTCTGGACGGATGAACACTGAAGCTTTCTTT. It yields the protein CASSLGYSGRMNTEAFF. The chain is built from TRBV11-2 and TRBJ1-1; D is unresolved. The V gene's germline CDR1 is SGHAT and CDR2 FQNNGV. The V and J ends lost 1 base and 0 bases respectively, with 15 bases between them. The CDR3 runs to 17 residues.

The genes are TRBV14 and TRBJ2-1, with 7 bases lining up with TRBD2. CDR1 is SGHDN and CDR2 is FVKESK in the germline V gene. J lost 10 bases, V lost 1 base, and 7 bases had no gene match. The CDR3 loop spans 14 amino acids. DNA for the CDR3: TGTGCCAGCAGCCAAGTTTCGGGGGGTACGGAGCAGTTCTTC. Its translation is CASSQVSGGTEQFF.

The genes are TRBV30 and TRBJ2-7; D remains ambiguous. This CDR3 is 13 amino acids long. Germline V gene sequence: CDR1 GTSNPN, CDR2 SVGIG (reference sequence). With 7 bases removed from V and 3 bases from J, the gap between germline ends came to 16 bases. The CDR3 region has the DNA TGTGCCTCTACGTTCCTGGAAAACTACGAGCAGTACTTC. As protein: CASTFLENYEQYF.

The V and J genes are TRBV20-1 and TRBJ2-7, with a weak D call TRBD2 (5 bases). The CDR3 is made up of 11 amino acids. V was cut by 5 bases and J by 5 bases, with 10 bases left in between. Germline-derived CDR1 and CDR2 are DFQATT and SNEGSKA (reference sequence). CDR3 sequence: CSARLSDEQYF. The CDR3 DNA sequence: TGCAGTGCTCGCCTTAGCGACGAGCAGTACTTC.

The chain carries TRBV11-2 and TRBJ1-4; maybe TRBD1 (5 bases). Per the germline V gene, CDR1 is SGHAT and CDR2 is FQNNGV. V gave up 5 bases and J gave up 8 bases, with 12 bases separating them. There are 13 residues in the CDR3. The CDR3 DNA is TGTGCCAGCAGCAGCCCGAGGGACGAAAAACTGTTTTTT. It yields the protein CASSSPRDEKLFF.

V usage is TRBV6-5 and J usage is TRBJ1-5; D remains unclear. The germline V gene encodes CDR1 MNHEY and CDR2 SVGAGI. The CDR3 has 13 residues. Trimming cost V 8 bases and J 0 bases, with 8 bases left between them. DNA of the CDR3: TGTGCCAGCCTGGGCCATAGCAATCAGCCCCAGCATTTT. As protein: CASLGHSNQPQHF.